Each of the 11 T cell receptor beta chains below was sequenced from the same sample in a study of shared clonotypes between healthy human individuals. It was CD45RO-negative cells, positively selected for CCR7, that made up naive CD8 cells, with terminally differentiated effector memory CD45RA+ cells excluded. Clones were read by immunoSEQ multiplex PCR, and TCRdb kept only the in-frame ones, dropping some. The data show just over 2,000,000 clones, 85% to 95% seen once. The specimen sequenced was naive CD8+ T cells sorted from blood. The receptors were sampled from a man aged 18 to 30 in good health.

The chain combines TRBV6-1 with TRBJ1-2, with D perhaps TRBD1 (5 bases). This CDR3 has 14 residues. Trimming left V 4 bases short and J 2 bases short, with 11 bases between. Germline assignment: CDR1 MNHNS and CDR2 SASEGT. CDR3 DNA sequence: TGTGCCAGCAGTGTTCTGGGGACCAACTATGGCTACACCTTC. It codes for CASSVLGTNYGYTF.

In its sample, this clone was seen once. The chain has TRBV6-5 and TRBJ2-3; D is ambiguous. This CDR3 region has 13 residues. V was clipped by 2 bases and J by 4 bases, with 7 bases between them. Germline V gene sequence: CDR1 MNHEY, CDR2 SVGAGI. DNA for the CDR3: TGTGCCAGCAGTTACGGAGAGGCAGATACGCAGTATTTT. It translates to CASSYGEADTQYF.

The chain links TRBV5-1 to TRBJ2-1; 8 positions agree with TRBD2. The CDR3 loop spans 16 amino acids. The ends lost 1 base at V and 7 bases at J; junction bases unmatched: 10. CDR1 is SGHRS, CDR2 YFSETQ, per germline. The CDR3 DNA reads TGCGCCAGCAGCTTGCTGCGAGGTAGCGGGGAAAATGAGCAGTTCTTC. It yields the protein CASSLLRGSGENEQFF.

This chain connects TRBV27 to TRBJ2-2; D is unresolved. CDR1 is MNHEY, CDR2 SMNVEV, per germline (reference sequence). CDR3 length equals 15 residues. V dropped 8 bases and J dropped 3 bases, with 16 bases sitting between them. CDR3 nucleotide sequence: TGTGCCAGCTACAAAGCCGGTGGTTACACCGGGGAGCTGTTTTTT. Amino acid sequence: CASYKAGGYTGELFF.

Regarding this clone: Additional DNA sequences in this sample encode the identical CDR3. The chain joins TRBV5-6 to TRBJ2-7; D is undetermined. Germline-derived CDR1 and CDR2 are SGHDT and YYEEEE. Trimming took 2 bases from V and 0 from J, leaving 9 bases between them. The CDR3 loop spans 14 amino acids. This chain's CDR3 is CASSLGQSSYEQYF. Written as DNA, the CDR3 is TGTGCCAGCAGCTTAGGCCAGAGCTCCTACGAGCAGTACTTC.

The chain combines TRBV18 with TRBJ2-2; D is ambiguous. Germline V gene data show CDR1 as KGHSH and CDR2 as LQKENI. V shed 3 bases and J shed 8 bases, with 16 bases lying between them. The CDR3 covers 15 residues. In DNA form, the CDR3 reads TGTGCCAGCTCACCCAAACAGCCAGGTTTTGGGGAGCTGTTTTTT. Encoded protein: CASSPKQPGFGELFF.

This clone was seen a single time. This chain joins TRBV9 and TRBJ2-3; a weak D match, TRBD1 (5 bases). V was cut by 2 bases and J by 6 bases, with 13 bases left in between. Germline assignment: CDR1 SGDLS and CDR2 YYNGEE. CDR3 length: 14 amino acids. For the CDR3, the DNA is TGTGCCAGCAGCGTTTGGCAGGGTGCCGATACGCAGTATTTT. This sequence encodes CASSVWQGADTQYF.

This clone has a single count. The chain combines TRBV27 with TRBJ2-6; D is uncertain. The CDR3 covers 16 residues. The germline CDR1 and CDR2 sequences are MNHEY and SMNVEV (reference sequence). The V gene lost 0 bases and the J gene lost 4 bases, with 10 bases spanning the gap. CDR3 sequence: CASSLSQSLGANVLTF. As DNA, the CDR3 is TGTGCCAGCAGTTTATCGCAAAGCTTGGGGGCCAACGTCCTGACTTTC.

About this clone itself: A far larger clone is just one base off, so this is likely a read error. The identical CDR3 is also encoded by other nucleotide sequences in the sample. The chain has TRBV13 and TRBJ2-7, with a possible D match to TRBD2 (6 bases). The CDR3 has 11 amino acids. Germline V gene lookup returns CDR1 PRHDT and CDR2 FYEKMQ (reference sequence). V lost 3 bases and J lost 6, with 6 bases in between. The CDR3, as DNA: TGTGCCAGCAGCTTCGGGGGCGAGCAGTACTTC. Amino acid sequence: CASSFGGEQYF.

The V and J genes are TRBV5-6 and TRBJ2-7; D unclear. Trimming pared 2 bases from V and 5 bases from J, leaving 17 bases between. The CDR3 length is 15 residues. Germline V lookup: CDR1 SGHDT, CDR2 YYEEEE. The DNA for the CDR3 is TGTGCCAGCAGCTTTTGGAATACTCCGCTACACGAGCAGTACTTC. Translating it yields CASSFWNTPLHEQYF.

The V gene is TRBV5-6, the J gene TRBJ1-1; D remains unclear. Trimming shortened V by 4 bases and J by 0 bases, and 13 bases separated the two germline ends. This CDR3 is built from 15 residues. Germline V gives CDR1 SGHDT, CDR2 YYEEEE. CDR3 DNA sequence: TGTGCCAGCAGCGGGTCTTCGGAGTTGAACACTGAAGCTTTCTTT. This sequence encodes CASSGSSELNTEAFF.